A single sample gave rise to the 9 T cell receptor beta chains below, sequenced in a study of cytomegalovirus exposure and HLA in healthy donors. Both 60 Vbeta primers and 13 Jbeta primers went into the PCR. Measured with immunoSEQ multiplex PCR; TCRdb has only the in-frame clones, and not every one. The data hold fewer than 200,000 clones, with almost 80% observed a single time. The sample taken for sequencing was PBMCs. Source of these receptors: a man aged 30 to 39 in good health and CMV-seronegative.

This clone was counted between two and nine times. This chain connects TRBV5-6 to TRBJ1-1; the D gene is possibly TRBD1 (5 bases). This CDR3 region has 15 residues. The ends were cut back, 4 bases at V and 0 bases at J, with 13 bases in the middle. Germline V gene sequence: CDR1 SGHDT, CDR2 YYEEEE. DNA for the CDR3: TGTGCCAGCAGCATAGTACCAGGGCTGAACACTGAAGCTTTCTTT. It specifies CASSIVPGLNTEAFF.

CDR3 DNA sequence: TGCAGTGCTCCAAACACAGATACGCAGTATTTT. As protein: CSAPNTDTQYF. The chain employs TRBV20-1 and TRBJ2-3; D is unresolved. The CDR3 has 11 residues. Trimming left V 5 bases short and J 2 bases short, with 5 bases between. Per germline, CDR1 DFQATT and CDR2 SNEGSKA (reference sequence).

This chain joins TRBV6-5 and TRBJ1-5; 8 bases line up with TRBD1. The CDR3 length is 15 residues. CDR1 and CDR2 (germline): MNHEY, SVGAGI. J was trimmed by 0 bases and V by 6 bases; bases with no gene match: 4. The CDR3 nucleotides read TGTGCCAGCAGCAGACAGGGGACTAGCAATCAGCCCCAGCATTTT. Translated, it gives CASSRQGTSNQPQHF.

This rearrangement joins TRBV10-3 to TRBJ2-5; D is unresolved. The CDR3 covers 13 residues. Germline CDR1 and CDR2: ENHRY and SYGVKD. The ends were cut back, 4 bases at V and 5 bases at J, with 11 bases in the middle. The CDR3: CAISVAAEETQYF. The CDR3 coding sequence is TGTGCCATCAGTGTGGCGGCAGAGGAGACCCAGTACTTC.

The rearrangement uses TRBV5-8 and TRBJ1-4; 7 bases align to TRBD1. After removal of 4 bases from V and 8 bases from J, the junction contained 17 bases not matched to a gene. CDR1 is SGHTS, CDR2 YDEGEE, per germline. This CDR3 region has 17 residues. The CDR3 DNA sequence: TGTGCCAGCAGCCCCGGAGATCTCCAGTTAGGGGGCGAAAAACTGTTTTTT. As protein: CASSPGDLQLGGEKLFF. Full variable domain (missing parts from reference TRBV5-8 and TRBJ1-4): EAGVTQSPTHLIKTRGQQATLRCSPISGHTSVYWYQQALGLGLQFLLWYDEGEERNRGNFPPRFSGRQFPNYSSELNVNALELEDSALYLCASSPGDLQLGGEKLFFGSGTQLSVL.

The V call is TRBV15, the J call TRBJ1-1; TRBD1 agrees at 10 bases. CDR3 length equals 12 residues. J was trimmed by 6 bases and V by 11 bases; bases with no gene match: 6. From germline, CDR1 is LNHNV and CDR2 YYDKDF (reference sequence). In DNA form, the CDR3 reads TGTGCCGCGGGACAGGGGAAGGCTGAAGCTTTCTTT. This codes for CAAGQGKAEAFF.

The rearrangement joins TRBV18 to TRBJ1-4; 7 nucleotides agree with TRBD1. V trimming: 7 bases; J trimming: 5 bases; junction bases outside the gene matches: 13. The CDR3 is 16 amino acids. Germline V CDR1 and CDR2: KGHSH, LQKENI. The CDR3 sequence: CASFRRHPGGNEKLFF. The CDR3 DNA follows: TGTGCCAGCTTTCGCCGTCATCCAGGGGGAAATGAAAAACTGTTTTTT.

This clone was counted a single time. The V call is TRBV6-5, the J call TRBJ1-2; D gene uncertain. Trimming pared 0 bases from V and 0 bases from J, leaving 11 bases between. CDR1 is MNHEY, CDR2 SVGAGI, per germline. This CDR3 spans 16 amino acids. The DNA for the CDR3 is TGTGCCAGCAGTTACTCGATACAGAGAGCTAACTATGGCTACACCTTC. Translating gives CASSYSIQRANYGYTF.

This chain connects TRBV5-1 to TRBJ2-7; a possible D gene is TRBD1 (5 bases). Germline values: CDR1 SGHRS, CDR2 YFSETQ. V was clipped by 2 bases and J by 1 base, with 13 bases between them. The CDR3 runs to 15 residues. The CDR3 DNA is TGCGCCAGCAGCTTTGGCCCAGGGCAGTCCTACGAGCAGTACTTC. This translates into CASSFGPGQSYEQYF.